This T cell receptor (beta chain) was sequenced in a study of spatial heterogeneity in lung cancer. Looking at the study overall: Donors were some 72 untreated early-stage non-small cell lung cancer patients.

The CDR3 contains 14 residues. Per the germline V gene, CDR1 is SEHNR and CDR2 is FQNEAQ (reference sequence). V dropped 0 bases and J dropped 2 bases, with 6 bases sitting between them. TCRdb reanalysed the 5' RACE reads using MiXCR and keeps one entry per CDR3 protein. The data hold approximately 56,000 distinct CDR3 sequences, with 7.4% observed a single time. Time point specified: blood at routine non-recurrence follow-up after resection. Tumor, nontumor lung or frozen PBMC supplied whole RNA, sequenced without sorting. There are many counts of this clonotype. This sequence was found in a female donor with early-stage non-small cell lung cancer. The sample in question was PBMCs, obtained at follow-up. This chain uses TRBV7-9 with TRBJ2-3; perhaps TRBD2 as D (5 bases). The CDR3 loop is CASSLAGATDTQYF. Here the CDR3 DNA reads TGTGCCAGCAGCTTAGCGGGAGCCACAGATACGCAGTATTTT.